This T cell receptor beta chain is drawn from a study of T cell repertoires in cytomegalovirus infection. TCRdb recomputed calls from the reads with MiXCR, one row per CDR3 protein. In the table there are hundreds of thousands of distinct CDR3 sequences, 24% of which are singletons. The CDR3 length is 13 residues. In germline, CDR1 is SGHRS, CDR2 YFSETQ. Points on this clonotype: Compared with germline, one end of the junction differs, possibly owing to a read error.

Sequencing was carried out using CD8+ T cells from PBMCs. V is TRBV5-1 and J is TRBJ2-7, with D maybe TRBD1 (5 bases). The TCR sequence derives from a human donor in good health (CMV status not recorded). Some clones in this sample may be carry-over from other donors' samples. As DNA, the CDR3 is TGCACCAGCAGCTTGGGGCAGGTCTACGAGCAGTACTTC. It codes for CTSSLGQVYEQYF.